These T cell receptor beta chains were read from a single sample in a study of T cells in Graves' hyperthyroidism and ophthalmopathy. TCRdb re-derived calls from the multiplex PCR reads in MiXCR, one entry per CDR3 protein. The sample comprises 400,000 to 600,000 distinct CDR3 sequences, under 25% of which are singletons, and around 27% rests with the top ten. Material: blood. The receptors derive from a man between 18 and 35 years old with Graves' hyperthyroidism. CDR3s include the opening cysteine and the closing phenylalanine or tryptophan. D genes are given only for firm matches. Some rows mark clone size as missing; the rest say once, few, many or name a class of expanded clone.

clone size | J gene | D gene | V gene | CDR3 DNA | CDR3 protein
many | TRBJ2-7 | TRBD2 | TRBV28 | TGTGCCAGCAGAGTGGGGGGGGGGAGCTCCTACGAGCAGTACTTC | CASRVGGGSSYEQYF
few | TRBJ2-2 | TRBD2 | TRBV9 | TGTGCCAGCAGCGTATCCGGGACTAGCGCCACCGGGGAGCTGTTTTTT | CASSVSGTSATGELFF
few | TRBJ1-1 | . | TRBV6-5 | TGTGCCAGCAGTTACGCAGGGTCGGAGAACACTGAAGCTTTCTTT | CASSYAGSENTEAFF
many | TRBJ1-5 | . | TRBV28 | TGTGCCAGCAGTTTTCGTGTCCAAAATAAAAGGGGCCTGAGGGGCCAGCATTTT | CASSFRVQNKRGLRGQHF
. | TRBJ1-5 | TRBD1 | TRBV6-1 | TGTGCCAGCAGTGAATCCAGGGGGCCTCAGCCCCAGCATTTT | CASSESRGPQPQHF
. | TRBJ2-7 | . | TRBV20-1 | TGCAGTGCTAGATCAGGGGCCTCCGAGCAGTACTTC | CSARSGASEQYF
few | TRBJ1-5 | TRBD1 | TRBV12-3/TRBV12-4 | TGTGCCAGCAGTGACAGGGCTAGCAATCAGCCCCAGCATTTT | CASSDRASNQPQHF
. | TRBJ2-7 | TRBD1 | TRBV6-1 | TGTGCCAGCAGTGGGCTCGGGGGGACAGGGAACTACGAGCAGTACTTC | CASSGLGGTGNYEQYF
many | TRBJ2-5 | TRBD1 | TRBV20-1 | TGCAGTGCTGGAGACCGGGACAGGGTTGAGACCCAGTACTTC | CSAGDRDRVETQYF
many | TRBJ1-1 | . | TRBV28 | TGTGCCAGCAGTTTATTAGGGGGGAATGAAGCTTTCTTT | CASSLLGGNEAFF
. | TRBJ1-1 | . | TRBV4-1 | TGCGCCAGCAGCCAAGATTCAGGACACAACACTGAAGCTTTCTTT | CASSQDSGHNTEAFF
many | TRBJ1-1 | TRBD1 | TRBV11-1 | TGTGCCAGCAGTTTCTGGACAGGGGGCTTCAGCACTGAAGCTTTCTTT | CASSFWTGGFSTEAFF
. | TRBJ2-7 | . | TRBV28 | TGTGCCAGCAGTTATACCGGGAATTGGTACGAGCAGTACTTC | CASSYTGNWYEQYF
many | TRBJ1-1 | . | TRBV27 | TGTGCCAGCAGTAGACAGACCGGGACCGCGAACACTGAAGCTTTCTTT | CASSRQTGTANTEAFF
few | TRBJ1-1 | . | TRBV11-2 | TGTGCCAGCACCAACAGGGTCGCTGAAGCTTTCTTT | CASTNRVAEAFF
few | TRBJ2-2 | TRBD2 | TRBV6-1 | TGTGCCAGCAGGGGACTAGGGGAGAACACCGGGGAGCTGTTTTTT | CASRGLGENTGELFF
. | TRBJ2-5 | . | TRBV3-1 | TGTGCCAGCAGCCAAACGCGGGGGACCCAGTACTTC | CASSQTRGTQYF
many | TRBJ1-5 | TRBD1 | TRBV5-5 | TGTGCCAGCAGCCACAGGGGTGGAGATCAGCCCCAGCATTTT | CASSHRGGDQPQHF
once | TRBJ2-7 | . | TRBV6-5 | TGTGCCAGCAATTCGGGTTCGAGCTACGAGCAGTACTTC | CASNSGSSYEQYF
few | TRBJ1-2 | . | TRBV27 | TGTGCCAGCAGTTTCCTCCTCACAGGACGGAACTATGGCTACACCTTC | CASSFLLTGRNYGYTF
few | TRBJ2-7 | . | TRBV11-2 | TGTGCCAGCAGCTTAGCTCAGGGCTGGATCTACGAGCAGTACTTC | CASSLAQGWIYEQYF
many | TRBJ2-5 | TRBD2 | TRBV7-2 | TGTGCCAGCAGCTTATCGTCTCCGGGGGGGAGGCGAGAGACCCAGTACTTC | CASSLSSPGGRRETQYF
. | TRBJ1-1 | . | TRBV3-1 | TGTGCCAGCAGCCATTCACCGGGGGCTGAAGCTTTCTTT | CASSHSPGAEAFF
few | TRBJ1-5 | . | TRBV19 | TGTGCCAGTAGTATCCACCACAATCAGCCCCAGCATTTT | CASSIHHNQPQHF
. | TRBJ1-1 | . | TRBV7-3 | TGTGCCAGCAGCCCCATAGAAGGTACTGAAGCTTTCTTT | CASSPIEGTEAFF
many | TRBJ2-7 | . | TRBV5-1 | TGCGCCAGCAGCCCGTCGACTGTTTCCTACGAGCAGTACTTC | CASSPSTVSYEQYF
many | TRBJ2-2 | TRBD1 | TRBV24-1 | TGTGCCACCAGTGATATCCGGGACAGTCACACCGGGGAGCTGTTTTTT | CATSDIRDSHTGELFF
. | TRBJ1-5 | . | TRBV12-3/TRBV12-4 | TGTGCCAGCAGTTTAGTCAGTACGGGCAATCAGCCCCAGCATTTT | CASSLVSTGNQPQHF